The 4 T cell receptor beta chains reported below all come from one sample, sequenced in a study of blood T cells in healthy people across ages. PCR was performed a second time for about 6 to 12 cycles using a sample-barcoded 5' primer and a J-beta primer mix. TCRdb reprocessed the 5' RACE reads via MiXCR and lists one record per CDR3 protein. The data contain over 1,500,000 distinct CDR3 sequences, around half of them seen just once; the ten biggest clones take up 2.1%. The sequencing input was blood. Receptors originate from a woman aged 40 to 55 in good health.

This clonotype came up a few times. The V gene is TRBV4-3, the J gene TRBJ2-5; 7 nucleotides line up with TRBD1. The germline gives CDR1 LGHNA, CDR2 YSLEER. The CDR3 is 14 amino acids. The V and J ends lost 3 bases and 0 bases, in that order; junction bases with no gene match: 1. The CDR3 here is CASSHGQDQETQYF. CDR3 DNA: TGCGCCAGCAGCCACGGACAGGACCAAGAGACCCAGTACTTC.

CDR3 residues: CASSLFRGLMRDTQYF. CDR3 bases: TGTGCCAGCAGCTTATTCCGAGGGTTAATGAGAGATACGCAGTATTTT. The rearrangement uses TRBV11-2 and TRBJ2-3; D may be TRBD2 (5 bases). V lost 2 bases, J lost 5 bases, and 17 bases lay in between. The CDR3 is made up of 16 amino acids. Looked up from germline, CDR1 is SGHAT and CDR2 is FQNNGV.

The chain combines TRBV6-5 with TRBJ1-2; 10 nucleotides line up with TRBD1. J gave up 7 bases and V 2 bases, and 7 bases lay outside the gene matches. This CDR3 is built from 15 residues. The V gene's germline CDR1 is MNHEY and CDR2 SVGAGI. The CDR3 is CASSYQDRGTGGYTF. The CDR3 nucleotides are TGTGCCAGCAGTTACCAGGACAGGGGGACGGGTGGCTACACCTTC.

The chain carries TRBV13 and TRBJ1-2; a weak D match, TRBD1 (6 bases). V lost 3 bases, J lost 8 bases, and 28 bases lay in between. Germline CDR1 reads PRHDT; CDR2 reads FYEKMQ (reference sequence). The length of the CDR3 is 18 residues. CDR3 amino acids: CASSFSLESQGLAEGYTF. The CDR3 DNA reads TGTGCCAGCAGCTTTTCCCTCGAAAGTCAGGGGTTGGCGGAGGGCTACACCTTC.